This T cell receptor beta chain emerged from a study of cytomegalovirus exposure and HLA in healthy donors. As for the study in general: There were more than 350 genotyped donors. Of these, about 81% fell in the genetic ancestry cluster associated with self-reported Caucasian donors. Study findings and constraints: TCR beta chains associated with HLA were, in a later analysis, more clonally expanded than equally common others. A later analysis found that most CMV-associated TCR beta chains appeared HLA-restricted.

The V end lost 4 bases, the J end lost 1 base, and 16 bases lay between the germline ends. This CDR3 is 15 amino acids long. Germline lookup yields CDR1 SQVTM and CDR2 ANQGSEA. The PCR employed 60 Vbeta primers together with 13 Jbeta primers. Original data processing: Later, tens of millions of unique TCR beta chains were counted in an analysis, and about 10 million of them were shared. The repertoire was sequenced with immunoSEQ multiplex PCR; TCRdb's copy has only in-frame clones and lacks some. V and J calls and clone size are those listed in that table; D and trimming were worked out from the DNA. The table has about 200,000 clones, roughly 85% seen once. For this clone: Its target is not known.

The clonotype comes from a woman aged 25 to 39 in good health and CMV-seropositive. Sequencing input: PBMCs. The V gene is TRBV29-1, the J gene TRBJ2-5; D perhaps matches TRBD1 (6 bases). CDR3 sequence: CSVVGAVGSQETQYF. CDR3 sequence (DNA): TGCAGCGTTGTGGGGGCGGTGGGGAGCCAAGAGACCCAGTACTTC.